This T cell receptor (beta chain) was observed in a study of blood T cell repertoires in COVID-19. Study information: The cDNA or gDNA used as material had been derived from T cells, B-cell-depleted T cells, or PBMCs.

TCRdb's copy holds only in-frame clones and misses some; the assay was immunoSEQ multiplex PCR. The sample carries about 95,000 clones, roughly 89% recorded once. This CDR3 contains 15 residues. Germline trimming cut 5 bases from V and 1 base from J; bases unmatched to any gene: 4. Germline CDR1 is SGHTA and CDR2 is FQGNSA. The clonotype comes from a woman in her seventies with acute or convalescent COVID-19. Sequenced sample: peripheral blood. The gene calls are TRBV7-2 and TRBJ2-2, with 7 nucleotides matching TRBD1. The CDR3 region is CASSLRGLNTGELFF. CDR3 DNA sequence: TGTGCCAGCAGCCTAAGGGGGCTGAACACCGGGGAGCTGTTTTTT.